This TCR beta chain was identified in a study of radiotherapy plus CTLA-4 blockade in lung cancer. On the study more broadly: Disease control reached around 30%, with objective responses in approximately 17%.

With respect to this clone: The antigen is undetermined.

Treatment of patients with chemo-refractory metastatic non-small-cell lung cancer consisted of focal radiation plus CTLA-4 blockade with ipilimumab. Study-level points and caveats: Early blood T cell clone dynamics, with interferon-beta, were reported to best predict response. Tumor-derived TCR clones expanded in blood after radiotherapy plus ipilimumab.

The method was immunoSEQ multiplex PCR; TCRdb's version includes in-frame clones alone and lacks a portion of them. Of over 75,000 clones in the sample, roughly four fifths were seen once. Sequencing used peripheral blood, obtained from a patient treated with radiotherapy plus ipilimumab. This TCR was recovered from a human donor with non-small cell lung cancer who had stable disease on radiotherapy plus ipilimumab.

CDR3 amino acids: CASRLTGNTEAFF. DNA of the CDR3: TGTGCCAGCAGACTCACAGGGAACACTGAAGCTTTCTTT. The chain recombines TRBV6-5 with TRBJ1-1; possibly TRBD1 for D (5 bases). The CDR3 has 13 residues. CDR1 and CDR2 (germline): MNHEY, SVGAGI. V lost 6 bases to trimming and J lost 1 base, with 9 bases between them.